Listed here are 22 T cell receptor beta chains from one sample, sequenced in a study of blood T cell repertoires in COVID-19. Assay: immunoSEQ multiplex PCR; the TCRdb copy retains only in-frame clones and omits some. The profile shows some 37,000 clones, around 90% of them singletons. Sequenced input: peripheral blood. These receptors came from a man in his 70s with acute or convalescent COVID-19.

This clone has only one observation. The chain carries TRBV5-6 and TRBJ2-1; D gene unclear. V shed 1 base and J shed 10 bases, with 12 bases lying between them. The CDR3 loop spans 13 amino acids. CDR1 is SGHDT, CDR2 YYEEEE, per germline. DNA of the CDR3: TGTGCCAGCAGCTTGATGAGACTCCCGGAGCAGTTCTTC. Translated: CASSLMRLPEQFF.

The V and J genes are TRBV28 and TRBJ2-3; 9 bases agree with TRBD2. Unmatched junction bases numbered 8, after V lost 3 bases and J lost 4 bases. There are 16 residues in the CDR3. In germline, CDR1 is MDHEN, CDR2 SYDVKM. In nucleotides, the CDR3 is TGTGCCAGCAGTTTGACGGCGGGGGGGGGCCCAGATACGCAGTATTTT. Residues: CASSLTAGGGPDTQYF.

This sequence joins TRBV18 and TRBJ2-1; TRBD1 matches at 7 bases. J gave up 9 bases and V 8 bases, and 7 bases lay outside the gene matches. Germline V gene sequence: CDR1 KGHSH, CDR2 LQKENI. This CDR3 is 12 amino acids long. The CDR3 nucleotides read TGTGCCAGCACCTCACAGGGGACTGAGCAGTTCTTC. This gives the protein CASTSQGTEQFF.

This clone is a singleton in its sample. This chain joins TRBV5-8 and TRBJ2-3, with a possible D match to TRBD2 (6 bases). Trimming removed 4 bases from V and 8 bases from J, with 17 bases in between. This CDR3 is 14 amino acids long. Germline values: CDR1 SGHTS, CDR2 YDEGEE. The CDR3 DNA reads TGTGCCAGCAGCGGACCGGGAGCCTGGGGTACGCAGTATTTT. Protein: CASSGPGAWGTQYF. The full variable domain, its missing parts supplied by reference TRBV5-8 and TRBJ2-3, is EAGVTQSPTHLIKTRGQQATLRCSPISGHTSVYWYQQALGLGLQFLLWYDEGEERNRGNFPPRFSGRQFPNYSSELNVNALELEDSALYLCASSGPGAWGTQYFGPGTRLTVL.

The CDR3 sequence is CASSLADRGYEQFF. CDR3 in DNA: TGTGCCAGCAGCTTAGCCGACAGGGGGTATGAGCAGTTCTTC. The chain recombines TRBV28 with TRBJ2-1, with 9 bases that match TRBD1. The CDR3 is made up of 14 amino acids. Germline CDR1 MDHEN, CDR2 SYDVKM. J gave up 8 bases and V 6 bases, and 8 bases lay outside the gene matches.

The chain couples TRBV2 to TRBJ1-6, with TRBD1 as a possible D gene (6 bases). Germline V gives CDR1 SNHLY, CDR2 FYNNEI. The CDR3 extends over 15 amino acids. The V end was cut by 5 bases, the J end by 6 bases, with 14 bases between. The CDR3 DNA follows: TGTGCCAGCAGTACGCGCCGGGACATTAATTCACCCCTCCACTTT. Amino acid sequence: CASSTRRDINSPLHF.

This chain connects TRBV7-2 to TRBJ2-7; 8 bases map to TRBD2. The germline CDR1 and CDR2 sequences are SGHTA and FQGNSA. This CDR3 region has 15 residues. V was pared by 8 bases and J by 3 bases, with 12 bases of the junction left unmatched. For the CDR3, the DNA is TGTGCCAGCCGGAACAGCGGGAGCTTAAGCTACGAGCAGTACTTC. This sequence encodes CASRNSGSLSYEQYF. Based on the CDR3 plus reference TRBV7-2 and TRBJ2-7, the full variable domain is GAGVSQSPSNKVTEKGKDVELRCDPISGHTALYWYRQSLGQGLEFLIYFQGNSAPDKSGLPSDRFSAERTGGSVSTLTIQRTQQEDSAVYLCASRNSGSLSYEQYFGPGTRLTVT.

The CDR3 sequence is CASSSRGNQPQHF. CDR3 in DNA: TGTGCCAGCAGCTCTCGCGGCAATCAGCCCCAGCATTTT. The V call is TRBV5-8, the J call TRBJ1-5, with D uncertain. CDR1 is SGHTS, CDR2 YDEGEE, per germline. The V end lost 3 bases, the J end lost 2 bases, and 6 bases lay between the germline ends. This CDR3 is built from 13 residues.

The CDR3 reads CASSSAGTSSANEQYF. Written as DNA, the CDR3 is TGTGCCAGCAGCTCAGCCGGGACTAGCTCGGCCAACGAGCAGTACTTC. The chain is built from TRBV5-4 and TRBJ2-7; 9 bases agree with TRBD2. This CDR3 has 16 amino acids. V was pared by 3 bases and J by 5 bases, with 12 bases of the junction left unmatched. Germline assignment: CDR1 SGHNT and CDR2 YYREEE (reference sequence).

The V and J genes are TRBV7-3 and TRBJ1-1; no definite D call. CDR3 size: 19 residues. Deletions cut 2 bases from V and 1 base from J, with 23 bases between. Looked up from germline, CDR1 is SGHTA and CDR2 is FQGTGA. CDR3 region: CASSLYFTRQSPQNTEAFF. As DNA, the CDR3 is TGTGCCAGCAGCTTATACTTCACCAGGCAATCCCCCCAGAACACTGAAGCTTTCTTT.

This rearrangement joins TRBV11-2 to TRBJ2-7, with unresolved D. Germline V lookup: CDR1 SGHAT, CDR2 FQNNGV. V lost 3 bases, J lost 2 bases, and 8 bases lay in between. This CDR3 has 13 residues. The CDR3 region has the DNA TGTGCCAGCAGCTTGAACAGCCCCTACGAGCAGTACTTC. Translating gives CASSLNSPYEQYF.

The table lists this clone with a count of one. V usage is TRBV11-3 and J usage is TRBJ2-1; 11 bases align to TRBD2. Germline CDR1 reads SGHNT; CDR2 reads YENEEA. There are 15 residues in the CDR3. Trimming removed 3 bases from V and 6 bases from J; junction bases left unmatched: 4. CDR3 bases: TGTGCCAGCAGCTTCAGACTAGCGGGGTCCAATGAGCAGTTCTTC. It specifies CASSFRLAGSNEQFF.

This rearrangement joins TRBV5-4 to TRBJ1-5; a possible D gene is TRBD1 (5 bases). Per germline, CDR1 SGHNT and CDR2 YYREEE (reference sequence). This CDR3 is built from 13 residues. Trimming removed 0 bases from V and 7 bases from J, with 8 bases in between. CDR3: CASSLAGNQPQHF. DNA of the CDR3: TGTGCCAGCAGCTTGGCAGGGAACCAGCCCCAGCATTTT.

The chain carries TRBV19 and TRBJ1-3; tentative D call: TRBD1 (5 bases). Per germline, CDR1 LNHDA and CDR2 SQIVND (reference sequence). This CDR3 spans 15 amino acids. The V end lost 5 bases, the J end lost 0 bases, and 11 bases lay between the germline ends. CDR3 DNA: TGTGCCAGTAGTCCCCGGGACTACTCTGGAAACACCATATATTTT. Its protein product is CASSPRDYSGNTIYF.

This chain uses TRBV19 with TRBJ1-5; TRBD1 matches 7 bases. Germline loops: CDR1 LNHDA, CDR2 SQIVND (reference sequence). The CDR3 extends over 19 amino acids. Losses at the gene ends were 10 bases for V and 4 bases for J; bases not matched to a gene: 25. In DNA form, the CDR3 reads TGTGCCACCGACCCAGCAACGGGGACAGACAAAATAATAAATCAGCCCCAGCATTTT. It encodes CATDPATGTDKIINQPQHF.

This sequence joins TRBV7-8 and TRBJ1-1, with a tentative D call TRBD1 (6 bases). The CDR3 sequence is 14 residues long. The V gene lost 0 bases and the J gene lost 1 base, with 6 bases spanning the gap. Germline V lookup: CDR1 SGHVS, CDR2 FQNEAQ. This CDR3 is CASSLAGANTEAFF. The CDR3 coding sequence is TGTGCCAGCAGCTTAGCGGGGGCGAACACTGAAGCTTTCTTT.

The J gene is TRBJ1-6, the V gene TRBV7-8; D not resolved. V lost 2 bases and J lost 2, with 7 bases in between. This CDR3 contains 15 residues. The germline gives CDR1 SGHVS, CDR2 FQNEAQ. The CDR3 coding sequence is TGTGCCAGCAGCTTAATCGGGGCCTATAATTCACCCCTCCACTTT. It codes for CASSLIGAYNSPLHF.

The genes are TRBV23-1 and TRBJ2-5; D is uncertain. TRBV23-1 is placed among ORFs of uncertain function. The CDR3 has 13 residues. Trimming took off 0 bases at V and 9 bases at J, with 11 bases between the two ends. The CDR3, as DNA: TGCGCCAGCAGTCAATCACGCGGAGCCGCCCAGTACTTC. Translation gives CASSQSRGAAQYF.

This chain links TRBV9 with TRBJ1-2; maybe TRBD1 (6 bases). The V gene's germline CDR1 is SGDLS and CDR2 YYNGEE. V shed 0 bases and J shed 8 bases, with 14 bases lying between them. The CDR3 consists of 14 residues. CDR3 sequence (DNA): TGTGCCAGCAGCGTAGGGGGGCCCCTGGACGGCTACACCTTC. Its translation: CASSVGGPLDGYTF.

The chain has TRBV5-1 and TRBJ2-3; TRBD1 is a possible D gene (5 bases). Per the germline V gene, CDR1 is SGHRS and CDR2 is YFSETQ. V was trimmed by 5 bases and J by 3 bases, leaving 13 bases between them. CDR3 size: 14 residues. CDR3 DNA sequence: TGCGCCAGCAGAAGGGGTAAAGGGACAGATACGCAGTATTTT. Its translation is CASRRGKGTDTQYF.

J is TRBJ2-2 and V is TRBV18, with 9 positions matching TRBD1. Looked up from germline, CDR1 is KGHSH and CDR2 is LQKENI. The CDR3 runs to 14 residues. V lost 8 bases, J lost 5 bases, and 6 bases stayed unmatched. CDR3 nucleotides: TGTGCCAGCAAACAGGGGGCCGATACCGGGGAGCTGTTTTTT. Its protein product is CASKQGADTGELFF.

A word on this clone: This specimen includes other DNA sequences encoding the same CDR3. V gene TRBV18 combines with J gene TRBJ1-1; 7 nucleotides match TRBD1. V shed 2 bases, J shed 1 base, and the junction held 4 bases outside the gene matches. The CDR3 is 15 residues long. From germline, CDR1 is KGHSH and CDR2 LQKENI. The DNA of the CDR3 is TGTGCCAGCTCACCAGGGCAGGGGGGGAACACTGAAGCTTTCTTT. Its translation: CASSPGQGGNTEAFF.